Detailed here is one TCR beta chain. This table comes from immunoSEQ multiplex PCR, and its TCRdb copy is limited to in-frame clones, with some not included. This table holds some 6,600 clones, 81% found once. Germline CDR1 and CDR2: MRHNA and SNTAGT. The J segment lost 3 bases and the V segment lost 6 bases, leaving 8 bases of the junction unmatched. The CDR3 sequence is 15 residues long. The data are from a study of chemoradiotherapy in HPV16-positive cancers. The V gene is TRBV6-4, the J gene TRBJ2-7; TRBD2 matches at 10 bases. This receptor was identified in a human donor with HPV-associated anogenital cancer. The sample was tumor tissue, taken from a patient who underwent chemoradiotherapy. For the CDR3, the DNA is TGTGCCAGCAGCCCCCTAGCGGGAGAAGGCTACGAGCAGTACTTC. This translates into CASSPLAGEGYEQYF.